This is a list of T cell receptor beta chains from one sample in a study of T cells after yellow fever vaccination. TCRdb ran MiXCR on the 5' RACE reads and lists one entry per CDR3 protein. The data contain fewer than 400,000 distinct CDR3 sequences, about 10% of them seen just once; the ten biggest clones take up approximately 3.3%. This specimen was CD4+ T cells sorted from PBMCs, taken 45 days after the yellow fever booster vaccination. All receptors derive from a man younger than 30 who received the YFV17D yellow fever vaccine. CDR3s leave out the opening cysteine and the closing phenylalanine or tryptophan.

v_gene | CDR3aa
TRBV12-3/TRBV12-4 | ASSLGRENSPLH
TRBV7-9 | ASSLVTNEQF
TRBV7-2 | ASSLVPESNQPQH
TRBV10-3 | AIRDGDRDSPLH
TRBV30 | AWSAGGTYNEQF
TRBV7-8 | ASSLAGARSNQPQH
TRBV7-9 | ASSAQSLNEKLF
TRBV12-3/TRBV12-4 | ASSLAPGDEKLF
TRBV5-4 | ASSLDFYSGANVLT
TRBV18 | ASSPATGGGYT